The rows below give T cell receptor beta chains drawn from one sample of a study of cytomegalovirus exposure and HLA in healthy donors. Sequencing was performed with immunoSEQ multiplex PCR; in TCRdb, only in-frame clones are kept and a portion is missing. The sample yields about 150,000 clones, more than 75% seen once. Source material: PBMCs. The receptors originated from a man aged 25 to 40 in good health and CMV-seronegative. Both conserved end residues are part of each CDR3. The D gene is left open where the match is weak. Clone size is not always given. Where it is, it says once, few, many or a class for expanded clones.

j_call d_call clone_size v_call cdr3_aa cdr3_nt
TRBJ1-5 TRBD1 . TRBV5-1 CASSFTGEDQPQHF TGCGCCAGCAGCTTTACAGGGGAAGATCAGCCCCAGCATTTT
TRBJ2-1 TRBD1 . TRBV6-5 CASSRGDRHNEQFF TGTGCCAGCAGTAGGGGGGACAGGCACAATGAGCAGTTCTTC
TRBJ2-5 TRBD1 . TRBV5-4 CASSRTGVLGETQYF TGTGCCAGCAGCCGGACAGGAGTCCTCGGAGAGACCCAGTACTTC
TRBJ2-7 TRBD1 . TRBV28 CASSFNQDRYYEQYF TGTGCCAGCAGTTTCAATCAGGACAGGTACTACGAGCAGTACTTC
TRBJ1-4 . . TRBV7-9 CASSLGQLDEKLFF TGTGCCAGCAGCTTAGGACAGCTCGATGAAAAACTGTTTTTT
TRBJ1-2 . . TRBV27 CASSLSRRLVNYGYTF TGTGCCAGCAGTTTATCCCGGCGGTTGGTAAACTATGGCTACACCTTC
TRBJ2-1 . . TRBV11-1 CASSSNRFSYNEQFF TGTGCCAGCAGCTCTAACAGATTCTCCTACAATGAGCAGTTCTTC
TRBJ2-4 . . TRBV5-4 CASSSRGAKNIQYF TGTGCCAGCAGCTCGCGGGGTGCCAAAAACATTCAGTACTTC
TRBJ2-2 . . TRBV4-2 CASSQATSMGELFF TGTGCCAGCAGCCAAGCTACCTCCATGGGGGAGCTGTTTTTT
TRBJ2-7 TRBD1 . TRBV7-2 CASSLVRDRVYEQYF TGTGCCAGCAGCTTAGTACGGGACAGGGTATACGAGCAGTACTTC
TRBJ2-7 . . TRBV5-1 CASSSGVATWAEQYF TGCGCCAGCAGCTCCGGAGTAGCGACATGGGCCGAGCAGTACTTC
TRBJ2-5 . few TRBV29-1 CSVPESKETQYF TGCAGCGTTCCCGAAAGCAAAGAGACCCAGTACTTC
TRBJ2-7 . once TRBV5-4 CASSSPTAEQYF TGTGCCAGCAGCTCCCCTACCGCCGAGCAGTACTTC
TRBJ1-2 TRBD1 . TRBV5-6 CASSPTRTGNYGYTF TGTGCCAGTAGCCCGACTAGGACAGGAAATTATGGCTACACCTTC
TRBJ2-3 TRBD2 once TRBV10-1 CASSEREGTQYF TGCGCCAGCAGTGAGAGGGAGGGAACGCAGTATTTT
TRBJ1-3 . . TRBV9 CASSVTGNSGNTIYF TGTGCCAGCAGCGTAACAGGCAACTCTGGAAACACCATATATTTT
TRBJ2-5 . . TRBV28 CASSSSSQETQYF TGTGCCAGCAGTTCATCATCACAAGAGACCCAGTACTTC
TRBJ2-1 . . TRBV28 CASSLAPIMISSYNEQFF TGTGCCAGCAGTTTAGCACCTATCATGATATCCTCCTACAATGAGCAGTTCTTC
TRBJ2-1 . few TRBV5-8 CASKYPEGHEQFF TGTGCCAGCAAATACCCGGAGGGGCATGAGCAGTTCTTC
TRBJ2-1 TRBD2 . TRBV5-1 CASSSRGGRAFEQFF TGCGCCAGCAGCTCCCGGGGGGGGAGGGCCTTTGAGCAGTTCTTC
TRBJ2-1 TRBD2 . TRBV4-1 CASSQFLGRDNEQFF TGCGCCAGCAGCCAATTTTTAGGGAGGGACAATGAGCAGTTCTTC
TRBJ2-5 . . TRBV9 CASSGGLAQYF TGTGCCAGCAGCGGAGGATTGGCCCAGTACTTC
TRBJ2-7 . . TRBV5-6 CASRTRRRGEYEQYF TGTGCCAGCAGAACCCGGAGGAGGGGAGAATACGAGCAGTACTTC
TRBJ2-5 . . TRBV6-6 CASSYSSRETQYF TGTGCCAGCAGTTACTCGAGCCGAGAGACCCAGTACTTC
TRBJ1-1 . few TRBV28 CASSFRVPWNTEAFF TGTGCCAGCAGTTTCAGGGTCCCATGGAACACTGAAGCTTTCTTT
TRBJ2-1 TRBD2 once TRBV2 CASRGAGLALYNEQFF TGTGCCAGCAGGGGTGCGGGACTAGCACTTTACAATGAGCAGTTCTTC
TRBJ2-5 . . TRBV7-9 CASTYGGTQTQYF TGTGCCAGCACCTATGGGGGGACGCAGACCCAGTACTTC
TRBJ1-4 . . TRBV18 CASSPLQAFNEKLFF TGTGCCAGCTCACCACTACAGGCCTTTAATGAAAAACTGTTTTTT
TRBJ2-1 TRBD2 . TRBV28 CASSLSSTSGVYNEQFF TGTGCCAGCAGTTTATCCTCGACTAGCGGGGTTTACAATGAGCAGTTCTTC
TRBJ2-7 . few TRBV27 CASSYSETSYEQYF TGTGCCAGCAGTTATTCGGAGACCTCTTACGAGCAGTACTTC
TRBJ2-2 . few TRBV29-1 CSVAKISGTGELFF TGCAGCGTTGCGAAAATATCGGGGACCGGGGAGCTGTTTTTT
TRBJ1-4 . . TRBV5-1 CASSLVGGPELGLFF TGCGCCAGCAGCTTGGTCGGGGGGCCAGAATTAGGCCTGTTTTTT
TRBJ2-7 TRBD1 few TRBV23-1 CASSSGQGPNEQYF TGCGCCAGCAGTAGTGGACAGGGTCCGAACGAGCAGTACTTC
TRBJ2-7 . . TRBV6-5 CASSYLDTSYEQYF TGTGCCAGCAGTTATCTGGACACCTCCTACGAGCAGTACTTC
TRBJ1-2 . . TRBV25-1 CASSEYGGYGYTF TGTGCCAGCAGTGAATATGGCGGCTATGGCTACACCTTC
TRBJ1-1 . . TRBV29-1 CSVRIGGLTEAFF TGCAGCGTTAGGATTGGTGGGCTTACTGAAGCTTTCTTT
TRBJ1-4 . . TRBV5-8 CASSRGGIGEKLFF TGTGCCAGCAGCCGGGGGGGCATTGGAGAAAAACTGTTTTTT
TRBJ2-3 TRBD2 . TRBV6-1 CASSDLGTSGSDTQYF TGTGCCAGCAGTGACTTGGGGACTAGCGGGAGTGATACGCAGTATTTT
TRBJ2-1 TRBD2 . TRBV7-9 CASSLGLAGHNEQFF TGTGCCAGCAGCCTAGGACTAGCGGGACACAATGAGCAGTTCTTC
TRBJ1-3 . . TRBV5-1 CASSDSPSSGNTIYF TGCGCCAGCAGCGATTCACCGAGCTCTGGAAACACCATATATTTT
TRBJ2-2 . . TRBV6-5 CASSSQGINTGELFF TGTGCCAGCAGTTCACAGGGAATAAACACCGGGGAGCTGTTTTTT
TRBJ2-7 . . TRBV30 CAWTRTASAYEQYF TGTGCCTGGACGAGGACAGCTTCTGCCTACGAGCAGTACTTC
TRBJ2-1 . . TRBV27 CASSLLLRVGYNEQFF TGTGCCAGCAGTTTATTATTGCGGGTGGGGTACAATGAGCAGTTCTTC
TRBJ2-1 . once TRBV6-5 CASSPPANNEQFF TGTGCCAGCAGTCCCCCCGCTAACAATGAGCAGTTCTTC
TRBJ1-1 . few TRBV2 CASSEDTGNTEAFF TGTGCCAGCAGTGAAGACACAGGAAACACTGAAGCTTTCTTT
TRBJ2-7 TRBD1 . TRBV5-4 CASSLAVGQGVEQYF TGTGCCAGCAGCTTGGCCGTGGGACAGGGGGTCGAGCAGTACTTC
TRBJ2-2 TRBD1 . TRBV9 CASSVVWDRGDGELFF TGTGCCAGCAGCGTAGTTTGGGACAGGGGAGACGGGGAGCTGTTTTTT
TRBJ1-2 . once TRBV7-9 CASSLAETANYGYTF TGTGCCAGCAGCTTAGCGGAGACAGCTAACTATGGCTACACCTTC
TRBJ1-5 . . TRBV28 CASSYLGPGDQPQHF TGTGCCAGCAGTTACCTGGGACCGGGGGATCAGCCCCAGCATTTT
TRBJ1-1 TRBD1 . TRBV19 CASSQDRGATEAFF TGTGCCAGTAGCCAAGACAGGGGCGCCACTGAAGCTTTCTTT